This T cell receptor beta chain was retrieved from a study of T cell repertoires in cytomegalovirus infection (dated by TCRdb to about 2019). General notes on the study: Recently identified HLA-C-restricted CMV epitopes, whose presentation resists viral immunomodulation, were targeted by peptide stimulations together with well-studied HLA-B-restricted epitopes. Because public TCR beta signatures pointed to carriage of CMV infection together with the matching HLA type, the HLA type of each donor mattered for the analysis. The research as a whole found: In the ex vivo response, HLA-C-restricted CMV-specific TCR beta clonotypes were dominant, and in two of eight donors the single most frequent clonotype came from this HLA-C-restricted group. In both this cohort and an independent roughly 360-donor cohort, the cumulative frequency of public TCR beta family members distinguished carriers of CMV infection plus the relevant HLA type.

As to this clonotype: No antigen is known for it. Base quality data are lacking; no much larger clone is found one base away.

Data came from an Illumina HiSeq 1500. TCRdb itself trimmed the public reads at Q25 with fastp, ran MiXCR and retained productive beta chains. Entries are consolidated by CDR3 protein sequence, retaining the most common genes and DNA. In this sample the table shows 300,000 to 400,000 distinct CDR3 sequences, 20% to 25% of which occur a single time. The top ten hold less than 15% of the sample. The meaning of the sample's treatment or condition label: in vitro stimulation with specific CMV peptide epitopes to enrich CMV-specific T cells. This specimen was cultured PBMCs, taken from culture after CMV antigen stimulation. The TCR comes from a human donor in good health (CMV status not recorded). Some clones in this sample may be carry-over from other donors' samples.

The CDR3 here reads CASSQVRTAYYNEQFF. At the DNA level, the sequence is TGTGCCAGCAGCCAAGTTCGTACAGCCTATTACAATGAGCAGTTCTTC. Recombination linked TRBV14 to TRBJ2-1; a confident D gene designation cannot be given. CDR1 and CDR2 are read off the germline V gene as SGHDN and FVKESK. The junction carries 14 bases between V and J, which are trimmed by 1 base and 4 bases respectively. The CDR3 goes from the cysteine to the phenylalanine over 16 residues. Only the CDR3 part of the read is kept: 48 bases, read in frame from the first base.